Here is one TCR beta chain with its context. Germline CDR1 is MGHRA and CDR2 is YSYEKL. The V and J ends lost 0 bases and 12 bases respectively, with 12 bases between them. The CDR3 runs to 13 residues. Blood samples were obtained at baseline, cycle 4 day 1, and cycle 7 day 1. These data originate in a study of OX40 agonist ivuxolimab in advanced cancers. Across the study: Three dose-escalation patients had partial responses: one with hepatocellular carcinoma and two with cutaneous melanoma.

Here immunoSEQ multiplex PCR was the method, and the copy in TCRdb shows in-frame clones only, minus some. There are fewer than 75,000 clones in the sample; approximately 90% occur only once, and roughly 2.2% lies in the top ten. The chain couples TRBV4-1 to TRBJ2-1; D gene unclear. This material consisted of CD4+ or CD8+ T cells sorted from blood, taken in a trial of the OX40 agonist ivuxolimab. This clonotype was sampled from an adult with an advanced solid tumor such as melanoma, head and neck, liver or kidney cancer. CDR3 coding DNA: TGCGCCAGCAGCCAAGATGTAGCTCTTGCGCAGTTCTTC. Amino acid sequence: CASSQDVALAQFF.